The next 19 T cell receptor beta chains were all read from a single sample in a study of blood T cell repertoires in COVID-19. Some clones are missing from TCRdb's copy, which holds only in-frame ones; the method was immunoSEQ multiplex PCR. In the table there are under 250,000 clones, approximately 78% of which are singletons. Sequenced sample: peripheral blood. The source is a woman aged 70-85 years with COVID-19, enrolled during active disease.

CDR3 bases: TGTGCCAGCAGCGCCAGGGACTGGAACACCGGGGAGCTGTTTTTT. Amino acids: CASSARDWNTGELFF. The J gene is TRBJ2-2, the V gene TRBV9, with a tentative D call TRBD2 (6 bases). Germline V gene sequence: CDR1 SGDLS, CDR2 YYNGEE. This CDR3 has 15 amino acids. V was clipped by 3 bases and J by 1 base, with 10 bases between them.

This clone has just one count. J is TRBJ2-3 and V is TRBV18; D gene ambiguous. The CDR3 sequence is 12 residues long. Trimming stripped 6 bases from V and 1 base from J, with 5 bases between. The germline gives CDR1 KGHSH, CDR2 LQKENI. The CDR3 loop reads CASSRGTDTQYF. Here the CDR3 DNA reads TGTGCCAGCTCCCGTGGCACAGATACGCAGTATTTT.

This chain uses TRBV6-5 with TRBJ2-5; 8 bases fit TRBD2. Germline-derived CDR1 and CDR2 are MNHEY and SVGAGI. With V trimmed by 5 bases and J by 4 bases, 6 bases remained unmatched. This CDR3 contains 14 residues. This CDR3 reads CASSPGLVRETQYF. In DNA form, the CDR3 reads TGTGCCAGCAGTCCGGGACTAGTAAGAGAGACCCAGTACTTC.

The CDR3 loop is CASSMGRGTTTNEKLFF. The CDR3 nucleotides read TGTGCCAGCAGTATGGGCAGGGGAACTACAACTAATGAAAAACTGTTTTTT. The chain recombines TRBV7-2 with TRBJ1-4, with TRBD1 as a possible D gene (6 bases). Germline CDR1 SGHTA, CDR2 FQGNSA. This CDR3 has 17 amino acids. V was cut by 6 bases and J by 0 bases, with 17 bases left in between.

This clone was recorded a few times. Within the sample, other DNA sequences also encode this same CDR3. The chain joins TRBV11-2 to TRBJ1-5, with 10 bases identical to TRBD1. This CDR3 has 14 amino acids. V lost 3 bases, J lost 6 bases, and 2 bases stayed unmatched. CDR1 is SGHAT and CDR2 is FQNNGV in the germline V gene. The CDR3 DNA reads TGTGCCAGCAGCTTGGGGACAGGGGCTCAGCCCCAGCATTTT. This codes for CASSLGTGAQPQHF.

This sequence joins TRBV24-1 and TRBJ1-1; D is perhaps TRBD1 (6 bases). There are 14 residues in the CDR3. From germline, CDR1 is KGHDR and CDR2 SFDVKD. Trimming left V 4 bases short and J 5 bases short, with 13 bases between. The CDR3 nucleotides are TGTGCCACCAGTGACCCTTCAACAGGGACTGAAGCTTTCTTT. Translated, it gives CATSDPSTGTEAFF.

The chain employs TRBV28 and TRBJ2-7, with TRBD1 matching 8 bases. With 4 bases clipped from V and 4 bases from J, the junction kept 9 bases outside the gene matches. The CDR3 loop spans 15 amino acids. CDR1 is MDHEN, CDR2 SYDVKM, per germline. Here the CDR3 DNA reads TGTGCCAGCAGTTCCAACGGACAGGGTTGGTACGAGCAGTACTTC. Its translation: CASSSNGQGWYEQYF.

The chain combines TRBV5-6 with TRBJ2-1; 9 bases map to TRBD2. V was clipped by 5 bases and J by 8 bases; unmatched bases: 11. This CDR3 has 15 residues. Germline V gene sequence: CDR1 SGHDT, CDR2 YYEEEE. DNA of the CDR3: TGTGCCAGCAGTAGCGGGAGAGTTCTTAGAGATGAGCAGTTCTTC. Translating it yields CASSSGRVLRDEQFF.

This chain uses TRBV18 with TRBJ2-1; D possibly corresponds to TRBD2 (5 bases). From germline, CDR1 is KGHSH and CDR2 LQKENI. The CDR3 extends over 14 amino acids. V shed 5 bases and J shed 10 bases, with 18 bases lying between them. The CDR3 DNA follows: TGTGCCAGCTCAGAGAGTCTGGACTCCAAAGAGCAGTTCTTC. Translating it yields CASSESLDSKEQFF.

The CDR3 DNA is TGTGCCAGCACCAACCAGGGGTTCCCCTACGAGCAGTACTTC. It encodes CASTNQGFPYEQYF. This chain joins TRBV7-9 and TRBJ2-7; D might be TRBD1 (6 bases). The length of the CDR3 is 14 residues. V dropped 7 bases and J dropped 2 bases, with 15 bases sitting between them. Germline V lookup: CDR1 SEHNR, CDR2 FQNEAQ (reference sequence).

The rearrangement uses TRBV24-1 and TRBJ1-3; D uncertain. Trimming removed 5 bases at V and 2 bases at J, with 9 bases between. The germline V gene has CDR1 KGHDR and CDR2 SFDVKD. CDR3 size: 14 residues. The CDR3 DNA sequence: TGTGCCACCAGTGCATCCGGTCCTGGAAACACCATATATTTT. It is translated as CATSASGPGNTIYF.

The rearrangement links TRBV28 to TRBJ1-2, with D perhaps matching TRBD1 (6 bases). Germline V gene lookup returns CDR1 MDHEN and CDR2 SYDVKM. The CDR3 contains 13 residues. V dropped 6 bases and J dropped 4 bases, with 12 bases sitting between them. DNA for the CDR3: TGTGCCAGCAGGTTACAGGGTCCCTATGGCTACACCTTC. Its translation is CASRLQGPYGYTF.

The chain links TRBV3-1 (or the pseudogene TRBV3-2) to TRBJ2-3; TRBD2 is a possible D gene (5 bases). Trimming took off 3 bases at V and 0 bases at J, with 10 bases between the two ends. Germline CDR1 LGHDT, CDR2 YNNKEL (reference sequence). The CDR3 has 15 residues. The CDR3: CASSHPRGSTDTQYF. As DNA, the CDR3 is TGTGCCAGCAGCCACCCACGAGGGAGCACAGATACGCAGTATTTT.

The CDR3 spells CASSVREGLTEAFF. As DNA, the CDR3 is TGTGCCAGCAGTGTCCGGGAAGGGCTCACTGAAGCTTTCTTT. The genes are TRBV27 and TRBJ1-1; D ambiguous. The germline gives CDR1 MNHEY, CDR2 SMNVEV (reference sequence). This CDR3 is 14 amino acids long. V lost 5 bases and J lost 4, with 14 bases in between.

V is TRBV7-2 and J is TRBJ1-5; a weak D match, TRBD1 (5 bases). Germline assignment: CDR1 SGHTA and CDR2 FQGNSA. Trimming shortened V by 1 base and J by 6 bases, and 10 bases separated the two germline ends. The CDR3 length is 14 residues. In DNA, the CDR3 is TGTGCCAGCAGCTTAGGCAGGGCCGGTCAGCCCCAGCATTTT. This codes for CASSLGRAGQPQHF.

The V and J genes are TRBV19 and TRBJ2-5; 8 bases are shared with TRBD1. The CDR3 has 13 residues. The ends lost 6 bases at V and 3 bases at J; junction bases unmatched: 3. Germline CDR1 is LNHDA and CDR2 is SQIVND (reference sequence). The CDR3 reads CASRTGVKETQYF. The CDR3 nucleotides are TGTGCCAGTAGGACAGGGGTAAAAGAGACCCAGTACTTC.

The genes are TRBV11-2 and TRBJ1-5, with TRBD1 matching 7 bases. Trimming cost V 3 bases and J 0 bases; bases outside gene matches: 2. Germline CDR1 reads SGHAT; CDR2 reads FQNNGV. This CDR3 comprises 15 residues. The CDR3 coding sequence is TGTGCCAGCAGCTTGGGACAGATTAGCAATCAGCCCCAGCATTTT. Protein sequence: CASSLGQISNQPQHF.

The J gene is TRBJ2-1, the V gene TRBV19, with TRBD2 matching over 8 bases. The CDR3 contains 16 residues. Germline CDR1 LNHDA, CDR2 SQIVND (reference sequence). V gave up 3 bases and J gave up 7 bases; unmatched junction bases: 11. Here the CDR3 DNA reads TGTGCCAGTAGTATCGTTGCGGGAGGCCCGGGGAATGAGCAGTTCTTC. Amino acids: CASSIVAGGPGNEQFF.

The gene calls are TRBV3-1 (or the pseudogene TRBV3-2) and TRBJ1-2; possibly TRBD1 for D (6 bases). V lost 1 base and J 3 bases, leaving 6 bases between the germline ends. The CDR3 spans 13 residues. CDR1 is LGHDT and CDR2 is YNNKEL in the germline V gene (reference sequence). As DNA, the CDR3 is TGTGCCAGCAGCCAAGGGACAGACTATGGCTACACCTTC. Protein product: CASSQGTDYGYTF.